This T cell receptor (beta chain) was sequenced for a study of cytomegalovirus exposure and HLA in healthy donors. At the time of sampling, donors were nominally healthy, though unrecorded immune exposures were likely. Remarks on this clone: Its antigen remains unknown.

Study results and limitations: Among donors in an Asian-associated ancestry cluster, a later analysis reportedly found fewer N-insertions than the roughly 610-donor mean.

Vbeta (60) and Jbeta (13) primers were used in the PCR. Using immunoSEQ multiplex PCR, the repertoire was profiled, and TCRdb retains in-frame clones only, with some absent. The sample has 150,000 to 200,000 clones, roughly 79% seen once; the top ten hold about 7.4%. The CDR3 is made up of 16 amino acids. Germline-derived CDR1 and CDR2 are MNHNS and SASEGT. The J segment lost 4 bases and the V segment lost 2 bases, leaving 8 bases of the junction unmatched. The V and J genes are TRBV6-1 and TRBJ2-7; 10 bases are a match to TRBD1. Sequenced material: PBMCs. The sequence came from a male donor in good health and CMV-seropositive. The CDR3 spells CASSELGTGASYEQYF. DNA for the CDR3: TGTGCCAGCAGTGAACTAGGGACAGGGGCGTCATACGAGCAGTACTTC.